This T cell receptor (beta chain) was observed in a study of neoadjuvant nivolumab and ipilimumab in lung cancer. This clone was seen just once. The V end lost 4 bases, the J end lost 6 bases, and 12 bases lay between the germline ends. The CDR3 is made up of 13 amino acids. CDR1 MGHDK and CDR2 SYGVNS come from the germline V gene. Some clones are missing from TCRdb's copy, which holds only in-frame ones; the method was immunoSEQ multiplex PCR. The sample carries tens of thousands of clones, around 89% recorded once. The sample consisted of blood, taken before neoadjuvant nivolumab, alone or with ipilimumab. This chain connects TRBV25-1 to TRBJ1-2; D gene ambiguous. The receptor was derived from an adult with non-small cell lung cancer. Some clones in this sample may be carry-over from other donors' samples. The CDR3 spells CASSGTLIDGYTF. DNA of the CDR3: TGTGCCAGCAGTGGGACCCTCATCGATGGCTACACCTTC.